This entry lists 23 T cell receptor beta chains sequenced from one sample in a study of tumor-infiltrating lymphocytes in localized non-small cell lung cancer. Generated by immunoSEQ multiplex PCR, the TCRdb table keeps only in-frame clones and is missing some. The sample records approximately 12,000 clones, 67% being singletons. Sample: uninvolved lung tissue not adjacent to the tumor. These receptors came from a human donor with non-small cell lung cancer.

This clone is a singleton in its sample. The rearrangement uses TRBV28 and TRBJ2-5; D is undetermined. The CDR3 runs to 15 residues. Trimming removed 2 bases from V and 2 bases from J, with 12 bases in between. In germline, CDR1 is MDHEN, CDR2 SYDVKM. DNA for the CDR3: TGTGCCAGCAGTTTAGGAAGACGGATTCAAGAGACCCAGTACTTC. This encodes CASSLGRRIQETQYF.

The chain carries TRBV5-4 and TRBJ2-7; 9 bases match TRBD1. The CDR3 is made up of 16 amino acids. Germline CDR1 reads SGHNT; CDR2 reads YYREEE (reference sequence). V dropped 4 bases and J dropped 0; count of bases not matched to a gene: 8. The CDR3 here is CASSPNLQGASYEQYF. Here the CDR3 DNA reads TGTGCCAGCAGCCCCAACCTACAGGGGGCCTCCTACGAGCAGTACTTC.

By share, this clone ranks as medium-sized. The V and J genes are TRBV5-1 and TRBJ1-1, with 10 bases matching TRBD1. The V gene's germline CDR1 is SGHRS and CDR2 YFSETQ. CDR3 length equals 15 residues. The V and J ends lost 6 bases and 1 base, in that order; junction bases with no gene match: 6. The CDR3 region has the DNA TGCGCCAGCACGGCGACAGGGGGCAGGAACACTGAAGCTTTCTTT. It encodes CASTATGGRNTEAFF.

V gene TRBV9 combines with J gene TRBJ1-3; a weak D match, TRBD1 (6 bases). Trimming cost V 7 bases and J 0 bases, with 8 bases left between them. Germline V CDR1 and CDR2: SGDLS, YYNGEE. The CDR3 spans 13 residues. The CDR3 bases are TGTGCCAGCGGACAGAACTCTGGAAACACCATATATTTT. Protein sequence: CASGQNSGNTIYF. The full variable domain, with the rest looked up from reference TRBV9 and TRBJ1-3, is DSGVTQTPKHLITATGQRVTLRCSPRSGDLSVYWYQQSLDQGLQFLIQYYNGEERAKGNILERFSAQQFPDLHSELNLSSLELGDSALYFCASGQNSGNTIYFGEGSWLTVV.

The V call is TRBV11-2, the J call TRBJ1-3; no clear D. The CDR3 runs 15 residues. Trimming took off 5 bases at V and 0 bases at J, with 11 bases between the two ends. Per the germline V gene, CDR1 is SGHAT and CDR2 is FQNNGV. This CDR3 is CASSIGRYSGNTIYF. The CDR3, as DNA: TGTGCCAGCAGCATTGGACGGTACTCTGGAAACACCATATATTTT.

A remark on this clone: Its ends do not fully match the called genes, so a read error is possible. This chain connects TRBV7-2 to TRBJ1-2; no firm D call. This CDR3 spans 13 amino acids. CDR1 is SGHTA, CDR2 FQGNSA, per germline. The CDR3 here is CASSLGSGYGHTF. The CDR3 coding sequence is TGTGCCAGCAGCTTAGGCAGCGGCTATGGCCACACCTTC.

The J gene is TRBJ1-2, the V gene TRBV10-3; D is uncertain. There are 17 residues in the CDR3. Germline V lookup: CDR1 ENHRY, CDR2 SYGVKD. Trimming removed 3 bases at V and 6 bases at J, with 23 bases between. CDR3 sequence reads: CAISELATGVRGHGYTF. The CDR3 bases are TGTGCCATCAGTGAATTAGCCACCGGGGTTCGCGGTCATGGCTACACCTTC.

This clone was seen more than once but under ten times. V and J are TRBV19 and TRBJ1-6; 7 positions agree with TRBD1. This CDR3 has 15 residues. Germline lookup yields CDR1 LNHDA and CDR2 SQIVND (reference sequence). V was clipped by 3 bases and J by 6 bases; unmatched bases: 5. Here the CDR3 reads CASSILTGTNSPLHF. DNA for the CDR3: TGTGCCAGTAGTATCTTGACAGGGACTAATTCACCCCTCCACTTT.

CDR3 amino acids: CASSLGPGQGRGNTIYF. The CDR3 coding sequence is TGTGCCAGCAGCTTGGGTCCCGGACAGGGCCGAGGAAACACCATATATTTT. The V and J genes are TRBV5-5 and TRBJ1-3, with 8 bases lining up with TRBD1. V dropped 0 bases and J dropped 4; count of bases not matched to a gene: 9. Per germline, CDR1 SGHKS and CDR2 YYEKEE (reference sequence). The CDR3 length is 17 residues.

This chain links TRBV5-6 with TRBJ2-7; 8 bases line up with TRBD1. The CDR3 totals 17 residues. V gave up 1 base and J gave up 6 bases; unmatched junction bases: 15. The V gene's germline CDR1 is SGHDT and CDR2 YYEEEE. The CDR3 spells CASSLFFSGQGFSEQYF. CDR3 nucleotide sequence: TGTGCCAGCAGCTTGTTTTTTTCCGGACAGGGCTTTTCCGAGCAGTACTTC.

The rearrangement links TRBV5-6 to TRBJ2-1; D is ambiguous. The CDR3 runs to 13 residues. V dropped 2 bases and J dropped 7 bases, with 10 bases sitting between them. Germline CDR1 is SGHDT and CDR2 is YYEEEE. CDR3 residues: CASSFISMNEQFF. CDR3 bases: TGTGCCAGCAGCTTTATAAGTATGAATGAGCAGTTCTTC.

The V gene is TRBV4-3, the J gene TRBJ2-3; weak D call: TRBD1 (5 bases). The V gene's germline CDR1 is LGHNA and CDR2 YSLEER. The CDR3 is 15 amino acids. V was clipped by 1 base and J by 6 bases, with 14 bases between them. DNA for the CDR3: TGCGCCAGCAGCCAAGGTAGGGGCCGCGAGGATACGCAGTATTTT. Its translation: CASSQGRGREDTQYF.

The chain employs TRBV10-3 and TRBJ2-5; D gene uncertain. The V end was cut by 0 bases, the J end by 5 bases, with 7 bases between. This CDR3 has 13 amino acids. CDR1 ENHRY and CDR2 SYGVKD come from the germline V gene. CDR3 sequence (DNA): TGTGCCATCAGTGAGTCGCCCAGGGAGACCCAGTACTTC. It codes for CAISESPRETQYF.

The chain couples TRBV5-1 to TRBJ1-2, with 7 bases that match TRBD1. Germline V gives CDR1 SGHRS, CDR2 YFSETQ. This CDR3 spans 13 amino acids. V gave up 4 bases and J gave up 8 bases; unmatched junction bases: 8. In DNA form, the CDR3 reads TGCGCCAGCAGCCCGGAGGGGGCTGGAGGCTACACCTTC. Translating gives CASSPEGAGGYTF.

This clone turned up a few times. The chain carries TRBV2 and TRBJ2-2; 9 bases align to TRBD2. This CDR3 is 16 amino acids long. Germline assignment: CDR1 SNHLY and CDR2 FYNNEI. The J segment lost 9 bases and the V segment lost 6 bases, leaving 14 bases of the junction unmatched. This chain's CDR3 is CASSRGGGGQGRELFF. The DNA of the CDR3 is TGTGCCAGCAGCCGCGGCGGGGGGGGTCAAGGCCGGGAGCTGTTTTTT.

This rearrangement joins TRBV5-4 to TRBJ2-3; 16 nucleotides match TRBD2. CDR1 is SGHNT, CDR2 YYREEE, per germline (reference sequence). The CDR3 length is 16 residues. After removal of 3 bases from V and 5 bases from J, the junction contained 3 bases not matched to a gene. DNA of the CDR3: TGTGCCAGCAGCTGGGGACTAGCGGGAGGGGAAGATACGCAGTATTTT. Its protein is CASSWGLAGGEDTQYF.

The chain joins TRBV15 to TRBJ1-5; TRBD1 matches 7 bases. CDR3 length equals 14 residues. Trimming at V came to 6 bases and at J to 2 bases, leaving 4 bases not matched to a gene. Germline lookup yields CDR1 LNHNV and CDR2 YYDKDF (reference sequence). The CDR3 DNA reads TGTGCCACCAGTCCTGACAGGGGCAATCAGCCCCAGCATTTT. Its translation: CATSPDRGNQPQHF.

The genes are TRBV5-5 and TRBJ2-3, with no clear D. The CDR3 sequence is 14 residues long. The V gene's germline CDR1 is SGHKS and CDR2 YYEKEE (reference sequence). With 1 base removed from V and 3 bases from J, the gap between germline ends came to 9 bases. The DNA of the CDR3 is TGTGCCAGCAGCTTGTTTGGGCAGACAGATACGCAGTATTTT. This translates into CASSLFGQTDTQYF.

With respect to this clone: Other DNA sequences in this sample translate to the same CDR3. The chain recombines TRBV6-5 with TRBJ1-6; D not certain. This CDR3 region has 14 residues. V dropped 6 bases and J dropped 0 bases, with 6 bases sitting between them. Per the germline V gene, CDR1 is MNHEY and CDR2 is SVGAGI. CDR3 protein: CASRQSSYNSPLHF. The CDR3, as DNA: TGTGCCAGCAGACAGAGCTCCTATAATTCACCCCTCCACTTT.

V gene TRBV10-2 combines with J gene TRBJ1-6; 10 bases match TRBD1. The CDR3 contains 16 residues. The junction had 8 bases not matched to a gene; V was cut back by 4 bases and J by 8 bases. Germline V lookup: CDR1 WSHSY, CDR2 SAAADI. Here the CDR3 reads CASSVRQGAAYSPLHF. The CDR3, as DNA: TGCGCCAGCAGTGTCAGACAGGGGGCGGCGTATTCACCCCTCCACTTT.

This clone has only one observation. This chain joins TRBV7-2 and TRBJ2-7; 10 bases line up with TRBD2. The CDR3 totals 17 residues. The V gene end was trimmed by 2 bases and the J gene end by 4 bases; junction bases not matched to a gene: 11. Germline CDR1 is SGHTA and CDR2 is FQGNSA. CDR3 coding DNA: TGTGCCAGCAGCTTACCCCCAAGCGGGAGGGCGCGATACGAGCAGTACTTC. Translating gives CASSLPPSGRARYEQYF.

The chain is built from TRBV6-6 and TRBJ1-5; a possible D gene is TRBD1 (5 bases). Deletions cut 0 bases from V and 7 bases from J, with 10 bases between. Germline-derived CDR1 and CDR2 are MNHNY and SVGAGI (reference sequence). The CDR3 has 14 residues. The CDR3 DNA reads TGTGCCAGCAGTTACTCGAGGCCAGGGCAGCCCCAGCATTTT. Its protein product is CASSYSRPGQPQHF.

This clone has just a few counts. The chain recombines TRBV2 with TRBJ2-2; no clear D gene. Per the germline V gene, CDR1 is SNHLY and CDR2 is FYNNEI. Trimming stripped 7 bases from V and 0 bases from J, with 12 bases between. The CDR3 has 15 amino acids. CDR3 sequence: CASKDTSANTGELFF. The CDR3 nucleotides read TGTGCCAGCAAAGACACGTCTGCGAACACCGGGGAGCTGTTTTTT.